One and the same sample provided the 26 T cell receptor beta chains below, sequenced in a study of CD8 T cells in ankylosing spondylitis. One entry per CDR3 protein results from TCRdb running MiXCR on the 5' RACE reads. Here the sample spans tens of thousands of distinct CDR3 sequences, about 6% being singletons. The source material was synovial fluid, either unsorted or a sorted T cell fraction (not recorded which). The origin of the receptors is a male donor with ankylosing spondylitis.

The sample holds many counts of this clonotype. V and J are TRBV6-5 and TRBJ2-7; no clear D gene. The CDR3 is 15 residues long. V gave up 0 bases and J gave up 4 bases, with 13 bases separating them. Germline lookup yields CDR1 MNHEY and CDR2 SVGAGI. The CDR3 bases are TGTGCCAGCAGTTACTCTCCCTTCGGCGCTTACGAGCAGTACTTC. This gives the protein CASSYSPFGAYEQYF.

This clonotype was counted many times. The chain carries TRBV20-1 and TRBJ1-5, with TRBD1 matching over 9 bases. Germline V lookup: CDR1 DFQATT, CDR2 SNEGSKA (reference sequence). The CDR3 loop spans 15 amino acids. V shed 5 bases, J shed 9 bases, and the junction held 14 bases outside the gene matches. CDR3 amino acids: CSAPPAGQGKSPQHF. The CDR3 DNA is TGCAGTGCTCCCCCAGCGGGACAGGGAAAATCGCCCCAGCATTTT.

This clonotype was observed at least ten times. The CDR3 is CASSPIGIRSNQPQHF. CDR3 nucleotides: TGTGCCAGCTCACCAATCGGGATAAGGAGCAATCAGCCCCAGCATTTT. The genes are TRBV18 and TRBJ1-5, with D hard to call. With 2 bases removed from V and 1 base from J, the gap between germline ends came to 12 bases. CDR3 length: 16 amino acids. Germline-derived CDR1 and CDR2 are KGHSH and LQKENI.

This clonotype was detected ten times or more. V gene TRBV5-1 combines with J gene TRBJ2-7, with a tentative D call TRBD2 (5 bases). Germline CDR1 and CDR2: SGHRS and YFSETQ. Trimming took 4 bases from V and 3 from J, leaving 11 bases between them. The CDR3 is made up of 13 amino acids. The chain's CDR3 is CASSEDFLYEQYF. CDR3 coding DNA: TGCGCCAGCAGCGAGGACTTCCTCTACGAGCAGTACTTC.

This clonotype appeared many times. The chain links TRBV7-9 to TRBJ1-6, with D uncertain. This CDR3 has 13 residues. Looked up from germline, CDR1 is SEHNR and CDR2 is FQNEAQ (reference sequence). The ends were cut back, 8 bases at V and 0 bases at J, with 5 bases in the middle. This CDR3 reads CASQYSYNSPLHF. CDR3 DNA sequence: TGTGCCAGCCAGTACTCCTATAATTCACCCCTCCACTTT.

This clonotype was detected a few times. The chain recombines TRBV30 with TRBJ2-2; tentative D call: TRBD1 (6 bases). The CDR3 is 13 amino acids. The germline gives CDR1 GTSNPN, CDR2 SVGIG (reference sequence). Trimming took off 2 bases at V and 8 bases at J, with 12 bases between the two ends. The CDR3 DNA reads as TGTGCCTGGAGTATCGAGGGGGATGGGGAGCTGTTTTTT. Translated, it gives CAWSIEGDGELFF.

This clonotype was detected ten times or more. V usage is TRBV29-1 and J usage is TRBJ1-2, with TRBD1 matching over 8 bases. The CDR3 totals 12 residues. From germline, CDR1 is SQVTM and CDR2 ANQGSEA. V was clipped by 7 bases and J by 5 bases; unmatched bases: 6. The CDR3 is CSGGQGGYGYTF. The CDR3 coding sequence is TGCAGCGGCGGACAGGGAGGTTATGGCTACACCTTC.

This clonotype was seen a single time. The V call is TRBV2, the J call TRBJ2-1; 11 bases fit TRBD2. Germline CDR1 reads SNHLY; CDR2 reads FYNNEI. CDR3 size: 12 residues. The V segment lost 3 bases and the J segment 15 bases; nucleotides outside the gene matches: 4. As DNA, the CDR3 is TGTGCCAGCAGTGACCTAGCGGGAGGTGTGTTCTTC. Translation gives CASSDLAGGVFF. Full variable domain (remainder filled in from reference TRBV2 and TRBJ2-1): EPEVTQTPSHQVTQMGQEVILRCVPISNHLYFYWYRQILGQKVEFLVSFYNNEISEKSEIFDDQFSVERPDGSNFTLKIRSTKLEDSAMYFCASSDLAGGVFFGPGTRLTVL.

Ten or more counts support this clonotype. The CDR3 spells CASSFSGTATEQYF. DNA for the CDR3: TGTGCCAGCAGTTTTTCCGGGACGGCGACCGAGCAGTACTTC. The chain employs TRBV12-3 or TRBV12-4 and TRBJ2-7; D is tentatively TRBD1 or TRBD2 (5 bases each). Trimming pared 3 bases from V and 6 bases from J, leaving 15 bases between. This CDR3 has 14 residues.

At least ten counts were recorded for this clonotype. The rearrangement uses TRBV28 and TRBJ2-1, with 13 bases that match TRBD2. This CDR3 has 17 amino acids. V was clipped by 4 bases and J by 3 bases; unmatched bases: 6. Germline V gives CDR1 MDHEN, CDR2 SYDVKM. The CDR3 reads CASSSWTSGSVYNEQFF. The CDR3 DNA reads as TGTGCCAGCAGTTCCTGGACTAGCGGGAGTGTCTACAATGAGCAGTTCTTC.

Of note for this clonotype: A clone one base away is much larger, so this may be a read error. This CDR3 fails to terminate in the conserved phenylalanine or tryptophan, so it likely reflects a read error. The chain employs TRBV20-1 and TRBJ1-5; 8 bases are a match to TRBD1. The CDR3 spans 14 residues. Trimming cost V 6 bases and J 3 bases; bases outside gene matches: 7. The germline V gene encodes CDR1 DFQATT and CDR2 SNEGSKA (reference sequence). CDR3 residues: CSAEGQGYNQPQHL. In DNA form, the CDR3 reads TGCAGTGCGGAAGGACAGGGTTACAATCAGCCCCAGCATTTG.

The CDR3 region is CASSLSPELSSYNEQFF. CDR3 sequence (DNA): TGTGCCAGCAGTCTTAGCCCCGAATTGAGCTCCTACAATGAGCAGTTCTTC. This chain joins TRBV28 and TRBJ2-1; no definite D call. The V gene lost 5 bases and the J gene lost 0 bases, with 17 bases spanning the gap. The CDR3 is made up of 17 amino acids. Germline lookup yields CDR1 MDHEN and CDR2 SYDVKM.

The genes are TRBV5-1 and TRBJ2-7; D not resolved. V lost 0 bases and J lost 2, with 9 bases in between. Germline CDR1 reads SGHRS; CDR2 reads YFSETQ. This CDR3 has 14 residues. The CDR3 loop is CASSLVVAPYEQYF. The CDR3 DNA follows: TGCGCCAGCAGCTTGGTTGTGGCCCCCTACGAGCAGTACTTC.

The sample holds many counts of this clonotype. The gene calls are TRBV20-1 and TRBJ2-7; 9 bases match TRBD2. This CDR3 has 14 residues. The V gene end was trimmed by 3 bases and the J gene end by 6 bases; junction bases not matched to a gene: 9. Germline-derived CDR1 and CDR2 are DFQATT and SNEGSKA (reference sequence). The CDR3 coding sequence is TGCAGTGCTAGTGGGCGGACTAGCGTTGCCGAGCAGTACTTC. This codes for CSASGRTSVAEQYF.

This clonotype was observed at least ten times. This CDR3 reads CASSFITSGRLYEQYF. The CDR3 DNA reads TGTGCCAGCAGTTTTATTACAAGCGGGAGACTCTACGAGCAGTACTTC. This sequence joins TRBV27 and TRBJ2-7, with 8 bases aligning to TRBD2. V trimming: 3 bases; J trimming: 3 bases; junction bases outside the gene matches: 10. This CDR3 has 16 residues. Germline values: CDR1 MNHEY, CDR2 SMNVEV (reference sequence).

The chain recombines TRBV20-1 with TRBJ2-7, with TRBD2 identical over 8 bases. Germline values: CDR1 DFQATT, CDR2 SNEGSKA (reference sequence). This CDR3 is 17 amino acids long. J lost 0 bases, V lost 1 base, and 11 bases had no gene match. The CDR3 sequence: CSARGRVRAGGSYEQYF. Here the CDR3 DNA reads TGCAGTGCTAGAGGCAGGGTCCGGGCGGGGGGCTCCTACGAGCAGTACTTC.

This clonotype turned up a few times. The chain employs TRBV5-1 and TRBJ2-5, with 9 bases that match TRBD1. With V trimmed by 3 bases and J by 9 bases, 15 bases remained unmatched. Germline-derived CDR1 and CDR2 are SGHRS and YFSETQ. The CDR3 is 16 amino acids. The CDR3 here is CASSCDPGQGPGAQYF. The CDR3 DNA reads TGCGCCAGCAGCTGTGACCCCGGACAGGGGCCTGGGGCCCAGTACTTC.

The chain couples TRBV9 to TRBJ2-3; D gene unclear. The CDR3 consists of 14 residues. The germline V gene has CDR1 SGDLS and CDR2 YYNGEE. Trimming removed 4 bases at V and 3 bases at J, with 12 bases between. This CDR3 is CASSSLYKTDTQYF. The CDR3 nucleotides read TGTGCCAGCAGCTCACTATACAAGACAGATACGCAGTATTTT.

This chain joins TRBV18 and TRBJ2-6, with D hard to call. The CDR3 consists of 19 residues. The V and J ends lost 1 base and 1 base respectively, with 17 bases between them. Germline V gives CDR1 KGHSH, CDR2 LQKENI. The CDR3 coding sequence is TGTGCCAGCTCACCACGCTTCCGGCCCGCTGTTTCTGGGGCCAACGTCCTGACTTTC. It encodes CASSPRFRPAVSGANVLTF. Variable domain in full (rest from reference TRBV18 and TRBJ2-6): NAGVMQNPRHLVRRRGQEARLRCSPMKGHSHVYWYRQLPEEGLKFMVYLQKENIIDESGMPKERFSAEFPKEGPSILRIQQVVRGDSAAYFCASSPRFRPAVSGANVLTFGAGSRLTVL.

The J gene is TRBJ2-1, the V gene TRBV5-6; the D is unclear. CDR1 and CDR2 (germline): SGHDT, YYEEEE. Trimming cost V 4 bases and J 8 bases, with 7 bases left between them. The CDR3 runs to 11 residues. CDR3 sequence reads: CASSLHHEQFF. CDR3 coding DNA: TGTGCCAGCAGCCTTCACCATGAGCAGTTCTTC.

The CDR3 spells CASCTGQGTDTQYF. CDR3 nucleotide sequence: TGTGCCAGCTGTACTGGACAGGGAACAGATACGCAGTATTTT. The chain carries TRBV28 and TRBJ2-3; TRBD1 matches 8 bases. The J segment lost 3 bases and the V segment lost 8 bases, leaving 7 bases of the junction unmatched. CDR3 length: 14 amino acids. The germline CDR1 and CDR2 sequences are MDHEN and SYDVKM.

The chain has TRBV7-8 and TRBJ2-1; the D gene is possibly TRBD2 (5 bases). Germline values: CDR1 SGHVS, CDR2 FQNEAQ. V lost 7 bases and J 2 bases, leaving 21 bases between the germline ends. This CDR3 comprises 17 residues. The CDR3 here is CASINRGLAGTYNEQFF. CDR3 bases: TGTGCCAGCATCAATCGCGGGCTAGCCGGTACCTACAATGAGCAGTTCTTC. Variable domain in full (rest from reference TRBV7-8 and TRBJ2-1): GAGVSQSPRYKVAKRGQDVALRCDPISGHVSLFWYQQALGQGPEFLTYFQNEAQLDKSGLPSDRFFAERPEGSVSTLKIQRTQQEDSAVYLCASINRGLAGTYNEQFFGPGTRLTVL.

In this sample, this clonotype turned up many times. The V and J genes are TRBV29-1 and TRBJ2-5; 8 bases fit TRBD1. The CDR3 is 13 amino acids. Germline V CDR1 and CDR2: SQVTM, ANQGSEA. V was pared by 6 bases and J by 0 bases, with 3 bases of the junction left unmatched. The chain's CDR3 is CSVGTGNQETQYF. Here the CDR3 DNA reads TGCAGCGTCGGGACAGGAAACCAAGAGACCCAGTACTTC.

This clonotype came up many times. The chain couples TRBV10-3 to TRBJ2-7; no definite D call. The germline CDR1 and CDR2 sequences are ENHRY and SYGVKD. This CDR3 contains 14 residues. The V end lost 3 bases, the J end lost 3 bases, and 12 bases lay between the germline ends. CDR3 region: CAISDRGKVYEQYF. CDR3 nucleotide sequence: TGTGCCATCAGTGACCGCGGCAAGGTCTACGAGCAGTACTTC.

This clonotype was counted at least ten times. The chain uses TRBV11-3 and TRBJ2-4; 10 positions match TRBD1. The germline gives CDR1 SGHNT, CDR2 YENEEA. The CDR3 totals 15 residues. The ends lost 6 bases at V and 5 bases at J; junction bases unmatched: 7. CDR3 nucleotide sequence: TGTGCCAGCAGTAAAAGGACAGGGGGGGAAAACATTCAGTACTTC. Translated, it gives CASSKRTGGENIQYF.

This clonotype occurred many times. The V gene is TRBV19, the J gene TRBJ1-5; no firm D call. The V gene's germline CDR1 is LNHDA and CDR2 SQIVND (reference sequence). There are 18 residues in the CDR3. The V end lost 5 bases, the J end lost 7 bases, and 27 bases lay between the germline ends. The DNA for the CDR3 is TGTGCCAGTAGTCTGACCTCGATAGGCGTCCTTCACCCCCAGCCCCAGCATTTT. This gives the protein CASSLTSIGVLHPQPQHF. The complete variable domain, with remaining parts taken from reference TRBV19 and TRBJ1-5, reads DGGITQSPKYLFRKEGQNVTLSCEQNLNHDAMYWYRQDPGQGLRLIYYSQIVNDFQKGDIAEGYSVSREKKESFPLTVTSAQKNPTAFYLCASSLTSIGVLHPQPQHFGDGTRLSIL.